This TCR beta chain was sequenced in a study of T-cell memory formation after mild COVID-19. About the research overall: Among the donors, TCR clusters were largely specific to each donor.

The CDR3 has 14 amino acids. Per germline, CDR1 DFQATT and CDR2 SNEGSKA (reference sequence). The ends were cut back, 4 bases at V and 0 bases at J, with 12 bases in the middle. From the 5' RACE reads, TCRdb called clonotypes with MiXCR, one entry per CDR3 protein. The sample shows around 300,000 distinct CDR3 sequences, roughly 13% of them seen only once. Overall study results and limits: Some clones that responded turned up in pre-infection memory, which suggests that cross-reactive memory joined in.

This clonotype was counted a few times. The target antigen is unknown. The chain joins TRBV20-1 to TRBJ1-2; no reliable D call. The sample was PBMCs or a T cell subset sorted from them (not recorded which). The clonotype was recovered from a man younger than 35 who had mild COVID-19 (a few samples of this study predate the infection). Cell type and time point are not known. The CDR3 is CSAKGSSSNYGYTF. CDR3 coding DNA: TGCAGTGCTAAGGGCAGCTCCTCTAACTATGGCTACACCTTC.